What follows are 5 T cell receptor beta chains derived from one specimen sequenced in a study of CD8+ T cells in alopecia areata. As the sequencing template, cDNA was produced by extracting RNA and reverse transcribing it. The assay was immunoSEQ multiplex PCR, and TCRdb's table has in-frame clones only and misses some. Among 200,000 to 250,000 clones, approximately 38% were seen once, and the ten largest hold roughly 0.45%. Treatment noted: oral pan-JAK inhibitor, 5-10 mg twice daily. The material sequenced was CD4+ T cells sorted from blood, taken between weeks 30 and 35, from a patient treated with tofacitinib. All receptors come from a human donor with alopecia areata.

This clone was seen only a few times. The chain has TRBV29-1 and TRBJ1-3; the D gene is possibly TRBD1 (5 bases). This CDR3 contains 12 residues. Trimming shortened V by 5 bases and J by 4 bases, and 9 bases separated the two germline ends. Germline V gene lookup returns CDR1 SQVTM and CDR2 ANQGSEA. CDR3 region: CSVWGIGNTIYF. As DNA, the CDR3 is TGCAGCGTTTGGGGGATAGGAAACACCATATATTTT.

A few counts support this clone. The CDR3: CSVDRQPQETQYF. CDR3 DNA sequence: TGCAGCGTTGATCGGCAGCCCCAAGAGACCCAGTACTTC. The chain employs TRBV29-1 and TRBJ2-5; D not resolved. The CDR3 is 13 residues long. Germline CDR1 reads SQVTM; CDR2 reads ANQGSEA. V lost 3 bases, J lost 1 base, and 9 bases lay in between.

The rearrangement links TRBV9 to TRBJ2-2, with no clear D. V lost 1 base to trimming and J lost 8 bases, with 12 bases between them. In germline, CDR1 is SGDLS, CDR2 YYNGEE. The CDR3 loop spans 14 amino acids. CDR3 in DNA: TGTGCCAGCAGCGTATCAGCCGCTAGTGGGGAGCTGTTTTTT. As protein: CASSVSAASGELFF. Filled out from reference TRBV9 and TRBJ2-2, the complete variable domain reads DSGVTQTPKHLITATGQRVTLRCSPRSGDLSVYWYQQSLDQGLQFLIQYYNGEERAKGNILERFSAQQFPDLHSELNLSSLELGDSALYFCASSVSAASGELFFGEGSRLTVL.

The rearrangement links TRBV5-1 to TRBJ1-5; D perhaps matches TRBD1 (6 bases). CDR1 is SGHRS, CDR2 YFSETQ, per germline. V dropped 0 bases and J dropped 5 bases, with 15 bases sitting between them. This CDR3 contains 16 residues. The CDR3 DNA reads TGCGCCAGCAGCTTGGAAAGGGCAGGGGAGGATCAGCCCCAGCATTTT. It specifies CASSLERAGEDQPQHF.

The V gene is TRBV2, the J gene TRBJ2-5, with D hard to call. CDR1 is SNHLY and CDR2 is FYNNEI in the germline V gene. V dropped 2 bases and J dropped 5 bases, with 6 bases sitting between them. This CDR3 has 12 residues. The CDR3 sequence is CASSELRETQYF. The CDR3 DNA is TGTGCCAGCAGTGAATTGAGGGAGACCCAGTACTTC.